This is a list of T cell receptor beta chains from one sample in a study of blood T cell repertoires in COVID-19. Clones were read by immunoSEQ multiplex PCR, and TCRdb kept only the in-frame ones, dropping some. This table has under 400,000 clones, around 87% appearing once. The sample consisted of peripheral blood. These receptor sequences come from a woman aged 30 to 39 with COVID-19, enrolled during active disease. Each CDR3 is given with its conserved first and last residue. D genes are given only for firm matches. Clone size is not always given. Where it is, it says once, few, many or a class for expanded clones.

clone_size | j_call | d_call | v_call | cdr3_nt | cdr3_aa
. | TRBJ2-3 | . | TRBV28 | TGTGCCAACGGAGGATTCGACACAGATACGCAGTATTTT | CANGGFDTDTQYF
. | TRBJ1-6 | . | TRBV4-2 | TGTGCCAGCAGCCAAGATAGGGGTCGGCGCCTCCACTTT | CASSQDRGRRLHF
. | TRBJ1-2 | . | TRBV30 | TGTGCCTGGAGTGTACTCCCACAGGTTAGGAACTATGGCTACACCTTC | CAWSVLPQVRNYGYTF
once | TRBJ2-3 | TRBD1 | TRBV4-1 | TGCGCCAGCAGCCAGCCCGGCGGGACAGGGCCTCCTTCTAGCACAGATACGCAGTATTTT | CASSQPGGTGPPSSTDTQYF
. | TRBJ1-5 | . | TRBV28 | TGTGCCAGCAAAGAGAGCAATCAGCCCCAGCATTTT | CASKESNQPQHF
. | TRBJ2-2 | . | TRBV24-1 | TGTGCCACCAGTGATTATAACAGGGAAACCGGGGAGCTGTTTTTT | CATSDYNRETGELFF
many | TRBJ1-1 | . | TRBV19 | TGTGCCAGTACGGACAGGAACACTGAAGCTTTCTTT | CASTDRNTEAFF
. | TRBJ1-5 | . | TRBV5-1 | TGCGCCAGCAGCTTGTCCGGGGGGAATCAGCCCCAGCATTTT | CASSLSGGNQPQHF
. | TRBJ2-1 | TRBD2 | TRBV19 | TGTGCCAGTAGTACTCCGAAGGGACTAGCGGGATCGAATGAGCAGTTCTTC | CASSTPKGLAGSNEQFF
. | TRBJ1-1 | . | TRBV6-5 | TGTGCCAGCAGTTACTCGAGGGGGGGGTCGGCCACTGAAGCTTTCTTT | CASSYSRGGSATEAFF
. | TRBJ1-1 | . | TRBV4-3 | TGCGCCAGCAGCCAAGTACTAGGACCTGAAGCTTTCTTT | CASSQVLGPEAFF
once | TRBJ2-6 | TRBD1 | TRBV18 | TGTGCCAGCTCCCCCCCCGGGACAGGGGCTGGGGCCAACGTCCTGACTTTC | CASSPPGTGAGANVLTF
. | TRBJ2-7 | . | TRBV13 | TGTGCCAGCAGCTTAGGTAGCTCCTACGAGCAGTACTTC | CASSLGSSYEQYF
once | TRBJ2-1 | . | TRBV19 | TGTGCCAGTACCAGGGGGGGGACAGGGCCTAGCGGGAACTACAATGAGCAGTTCTTC | CASTRGGTGPSGNYNEQFF
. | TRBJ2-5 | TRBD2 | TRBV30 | TGTGCCTGGAGTAAGCCGGGACTAGCCCCCAGGGAGACCCAGTACTTC | CAWSKPGLAPRETQYF
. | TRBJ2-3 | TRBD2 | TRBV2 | TGTGCCAGCAGTGAAAGAAGTGGAGGACTAGCGGGAGGGCCAGGAGATACGCAGTATTTT | CASSERSGGLAGGPGDTQYF
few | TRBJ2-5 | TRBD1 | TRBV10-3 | TGTGCCATCAGTGATCGGACAGGGGACGAGACCCAGTACTTC | CAISDRTGDETQYF
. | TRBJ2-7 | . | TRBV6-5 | TGTGCCAGCAGTTATTTTGGGGGGGCACGGGAGCAGTACTTC | CASSYFGGAREQYF
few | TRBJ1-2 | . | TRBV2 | TGTGCCAGTAGGCCTCGGGCCCCAAGGGGCTATGGCTACACCTTC | CASRPRAPRGYGYTF
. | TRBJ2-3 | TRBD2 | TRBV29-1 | TGCAGCGTTGATGGTAGCGGGAGGGCGGCGAACACAGATACGCAGTATTTT | CSVDGSGRAANTDTQYF
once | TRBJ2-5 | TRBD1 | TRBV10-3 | TGTGCCATCAGTGTAGGGACAGCAGAAGAGACCCAGTACTTC | CAISVGTAEETQYF
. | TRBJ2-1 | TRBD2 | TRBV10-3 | TGTGCCATCAGGCCTAGCGGGAGGGGGGTCTCCTACAATGAGCAGTTCTTC | CAIRPSGRGVSYNEQFF
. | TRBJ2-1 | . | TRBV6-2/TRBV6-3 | TGTGCCAGCAGTTACTCGCCGGGCAATGAGCAGTTCTTC | CASSYSPGNEQFF
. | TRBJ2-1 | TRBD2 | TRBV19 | TGTGCCAGTAACTCCCACGGGGGGTCGGGGGAGTTCTTC | CASNSHGGSGEFF
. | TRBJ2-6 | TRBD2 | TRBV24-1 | TGTGCCACCAGTGCTTCTAGCGGGAGACCTGGGGCCAACGTCCTGACTTTC | CATSASSGRPGANVLTF
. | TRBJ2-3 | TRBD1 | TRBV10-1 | TGCGCCAGCAGTGATGCGGGACAGGGGACAGATACGCAGTATTTT | CASSDAGQGTDTQYF
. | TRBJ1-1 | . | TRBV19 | TGTGCCAGTAGTGACCAGGGTGGGGTAACTGAAGCTTTCTTT | CASSDQGGVTEAFF
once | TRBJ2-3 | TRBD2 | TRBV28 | TGTGCCAGCAGAACCGGGACTAGGGCGTCAGATACGCAGTATTTT | CASRTGTRASDTQYF
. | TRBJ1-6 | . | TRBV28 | TGTGCCAGCAGTTCCTCAGGGTCTTCGATTTCACCCCTCCACTTT | CASSSSGSSISPLHF
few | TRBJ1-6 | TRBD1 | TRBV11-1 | TGTGCCAGCAGCACCCGGGACAGGGTATCACCCCTCCACTTT | CASSTRDRVSPLHF
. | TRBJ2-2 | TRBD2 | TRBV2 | TGTGCCCTAGGGGGACTAGCGGGAGGGCCGGGCACCGGGGAGCTGTTTTTT | CALGGLAGGPGTGELFF
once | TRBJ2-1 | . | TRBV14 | TGTGCCAGCAGCCAAGGAGTGGGTCTAGTTAAGTTCTTC | CASSQGVGLVKFF
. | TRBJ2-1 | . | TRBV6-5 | TGTGCCAGCAGTTACGGCACCTACAATGAGCAGTTCTTC | CASSYGTYNEQFF
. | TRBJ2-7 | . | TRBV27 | TGTGCCAGCAGTGTCTCGGGACTCGGCTCCTACGAGCAGTACTTC | CASSVSGLGSYEQYF
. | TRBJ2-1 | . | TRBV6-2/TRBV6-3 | TGTGCCAGCAGTTGGAGGGACCTTCAGTTCTTC | CASSWRDLQFF
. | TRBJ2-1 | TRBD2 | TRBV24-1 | TGTGCCACCAGTGAACCGGGAGGAGGGTTGAGTGAGCAGTTCTTC | CATSEPGGGLSEQFF
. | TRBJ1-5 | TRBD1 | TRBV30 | TGTGCCTGGGGACCCGGGACAGGGATTTATCAGCCCCAGCATTTT | CAWGPGTGIYQPQHF
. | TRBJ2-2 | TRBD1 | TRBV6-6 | TGTGCCAGCAGTTACAAACAGGGGGCGCCCACCGGGGAGCTGTTTTTT | CASSYKQGAPTGELFF
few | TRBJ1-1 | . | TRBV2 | TGTGCCAGCAGCGTCATGGGAGGTGGCACTGAAGCTTTCTTT | CASSVMGGGTEAFF
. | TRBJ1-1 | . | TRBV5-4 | TGTGCCAGCAGCTTGGCCATGAGAAACACTGAAGCTTTCTTT | CASSLAMRNTEAFF